The 2 T cell receptor beta chains given below trace back to one sample, sequenced in a study of blood T cell repertoires in COVID-19. Profiled with immunoSEQ multiplex PCR; TCRdb holds only in-frame clones, not every one. The data contain some 120,000 clones, 70% to 80% of them seen just once; the ten biggest clones take up under 45%. The sample was peripheral blood. The origin of the receptors is a man aged 40-55 years with active or convalescent COVID-19.

J is TRBJ1-2 and V is TRBV6-5; a possible D gene is TRBD1 (6 bases). There are 13 residues in the CDR3. Per germline, CDR1 MNHEY and CDR2 SVGAGI. The germline V and J ends were trimmed by 4 bases and 2 bases, with 8 bases remaining between them. The CDR3 loop is CASSLTGNYGYTF. In DNA, the CDR3 is TGTGCCAGCAGTTTGACAGGAAACTATGGCTACACCTTC.

The chain uses TRBV5-4 and TRBJ2-6; tentatively, D is TRBD2 (5 bases). From germline, CDR1 is SGHNT and CDR2 YYREEE (reference sequence). V was trimmed by 3 bases and J by 0 bases, leaving 16 bases between them. The CDR3 covers 18 residues. DNA for the CDR3: TGTGCCAGCAGCTCAACGGACTCATTTCACTCTGGGGCCAACGTCCTGACTTTC. Translation gives CASSSTDSFHSGANVLTF.